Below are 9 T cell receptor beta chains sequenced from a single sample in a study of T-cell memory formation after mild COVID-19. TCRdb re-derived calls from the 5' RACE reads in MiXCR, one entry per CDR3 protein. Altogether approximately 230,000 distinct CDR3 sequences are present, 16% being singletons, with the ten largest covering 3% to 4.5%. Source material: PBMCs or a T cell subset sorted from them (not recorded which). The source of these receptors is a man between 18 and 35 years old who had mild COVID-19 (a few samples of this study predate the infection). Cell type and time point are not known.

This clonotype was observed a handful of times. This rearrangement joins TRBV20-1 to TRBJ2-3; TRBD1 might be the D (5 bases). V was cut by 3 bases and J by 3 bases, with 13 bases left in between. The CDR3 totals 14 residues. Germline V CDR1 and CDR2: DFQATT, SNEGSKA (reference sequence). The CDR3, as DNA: TGCAGTGCTAGGGTAGGGGCCCGGACAGATACGCAGTATTTT. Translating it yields CSARVGARTDTQYF.

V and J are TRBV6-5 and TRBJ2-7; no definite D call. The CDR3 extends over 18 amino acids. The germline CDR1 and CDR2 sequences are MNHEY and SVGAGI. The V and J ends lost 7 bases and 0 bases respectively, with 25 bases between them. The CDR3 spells CASTLKYFKGPNSYEQYF. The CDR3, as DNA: TGTGCCAGCACCCTAAAGTACTTCAAAGGCCCCAACTCCTACGAGCAGTACTTC.

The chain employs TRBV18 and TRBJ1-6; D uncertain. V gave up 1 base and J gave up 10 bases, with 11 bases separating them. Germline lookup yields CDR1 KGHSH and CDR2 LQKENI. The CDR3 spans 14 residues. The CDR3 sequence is CASSPRFEVSPLHF. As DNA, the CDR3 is TGTGCCAGCTCACCACGTTTCGAAGTGTCACCCCTCCACTTT.

The CDR3 sequence is CASSHTPGTGLQETQYF. The CDR3 nucleotides read TGCGCCAGCAGCCATACTCCCGGGACAGGGCTCCAAGAGACCCAGTACTTC. The chain joins TRBV4-3 to TRBJ2-5; 9 nucleotides line up with TRBD1. V dropped 3 bases and J dropped 1; count of bases not matched to a gene: 9. This CDR3 contains 17 residues. Germline V gene data show CDR1 as LGHNA and CDR2 as YSLEER.

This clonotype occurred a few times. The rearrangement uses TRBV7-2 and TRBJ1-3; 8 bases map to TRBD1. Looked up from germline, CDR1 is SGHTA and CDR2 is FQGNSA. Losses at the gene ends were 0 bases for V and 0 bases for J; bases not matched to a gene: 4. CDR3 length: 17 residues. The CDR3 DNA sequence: TGTGCCAGCAGCTTAGCCGCAGGGGGCCTCTCTGGAAACACCATATATTTT. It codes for CASSLAAGGLSGNTIYF.

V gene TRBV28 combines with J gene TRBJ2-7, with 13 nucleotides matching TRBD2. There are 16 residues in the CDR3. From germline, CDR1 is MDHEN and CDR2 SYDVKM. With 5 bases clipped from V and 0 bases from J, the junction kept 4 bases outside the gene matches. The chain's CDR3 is CASSRLAGGTSYEQYV. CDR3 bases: TGTGCCAGCAGTCGACTAGCGGGGGGCACCTCCTACGAGCAGTACGTC.

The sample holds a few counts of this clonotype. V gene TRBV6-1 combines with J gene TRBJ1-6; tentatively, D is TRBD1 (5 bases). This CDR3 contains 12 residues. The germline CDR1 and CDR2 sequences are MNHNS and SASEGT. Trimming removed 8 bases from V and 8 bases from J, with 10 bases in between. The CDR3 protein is CASGPRDSPLHF. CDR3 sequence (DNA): TGTGCCAGCGGGCCCAGGGATTCACCCCTCCACTTT.

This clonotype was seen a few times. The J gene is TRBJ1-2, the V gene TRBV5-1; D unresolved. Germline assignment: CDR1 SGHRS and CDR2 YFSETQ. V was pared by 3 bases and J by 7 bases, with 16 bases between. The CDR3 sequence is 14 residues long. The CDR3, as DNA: TGCGCCAGCAGCTCGATGACATGCCAAGGTGGCTACACCTTC. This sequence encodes CASSSMTCQGGYTF.

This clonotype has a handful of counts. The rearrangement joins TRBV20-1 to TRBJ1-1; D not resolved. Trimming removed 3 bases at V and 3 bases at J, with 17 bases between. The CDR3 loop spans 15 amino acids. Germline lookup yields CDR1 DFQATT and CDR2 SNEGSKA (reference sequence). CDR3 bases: TGCAGTGCTAGGCAAGCTGGAGGGCAGGACACTGAAGCTTTCTTT. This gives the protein CSARQAGGQDTEAFF.